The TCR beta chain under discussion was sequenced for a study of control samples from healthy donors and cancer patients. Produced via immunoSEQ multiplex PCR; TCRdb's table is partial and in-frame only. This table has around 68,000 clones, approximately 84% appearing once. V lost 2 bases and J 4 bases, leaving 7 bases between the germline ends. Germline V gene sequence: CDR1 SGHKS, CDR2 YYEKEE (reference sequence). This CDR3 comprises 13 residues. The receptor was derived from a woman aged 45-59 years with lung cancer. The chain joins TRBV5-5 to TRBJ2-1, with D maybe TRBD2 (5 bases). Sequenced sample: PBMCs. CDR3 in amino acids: CASSLRGYNEQFF. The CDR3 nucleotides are TGTGCCAGCAGCTTAAGAGGGTACAATGAGCAGTTCTTC.